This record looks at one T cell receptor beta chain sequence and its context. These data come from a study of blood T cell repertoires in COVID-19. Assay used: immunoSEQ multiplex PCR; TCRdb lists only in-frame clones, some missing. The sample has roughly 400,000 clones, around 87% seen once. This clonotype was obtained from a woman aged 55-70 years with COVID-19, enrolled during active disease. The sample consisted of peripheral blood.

CDR3 protein: CAIGATINSNQPQHF. The CDR3 DNA is TGTGCCATCGGAGCCACTATTAATAGCAATCAGCCCCAGCATTTT. The chain couples TRBV10-3 to TRBJ1-5; D unclear. Germline CDR1 and CDR2: ENHRY and SYGVKD. CDR3 length: 15 amino acids. Trimming stripped 8 bases from V and 0 bases from J, with 14 bases between.